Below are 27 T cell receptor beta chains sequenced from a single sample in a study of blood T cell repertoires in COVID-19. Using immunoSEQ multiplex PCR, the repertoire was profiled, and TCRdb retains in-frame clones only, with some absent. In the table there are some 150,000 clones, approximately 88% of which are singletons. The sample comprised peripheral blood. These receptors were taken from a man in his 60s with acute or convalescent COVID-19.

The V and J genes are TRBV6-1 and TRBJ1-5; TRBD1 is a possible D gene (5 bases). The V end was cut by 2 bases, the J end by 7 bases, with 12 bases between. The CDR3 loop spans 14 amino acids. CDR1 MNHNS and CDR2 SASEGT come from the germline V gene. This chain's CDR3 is CASSETRVGQPQHF. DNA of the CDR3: TGTGCCAGCAGTGAAACCAGGGTGGGCCAGCCCCAGCATTTT.

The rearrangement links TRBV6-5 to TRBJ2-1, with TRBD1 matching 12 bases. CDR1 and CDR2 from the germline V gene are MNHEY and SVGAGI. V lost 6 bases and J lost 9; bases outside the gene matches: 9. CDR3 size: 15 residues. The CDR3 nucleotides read TGTGCCAGCAGGGCGGGACAGGGGGCTGGTGGTGAGCAGTTCTTC. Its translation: CASRAGQGAGGEQFF.

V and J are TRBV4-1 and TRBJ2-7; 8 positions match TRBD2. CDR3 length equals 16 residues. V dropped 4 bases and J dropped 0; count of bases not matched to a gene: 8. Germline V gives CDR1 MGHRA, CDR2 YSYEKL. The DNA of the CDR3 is TGCGCCAGCAGCCGCGACACTAGCGGAGTCTCCTACGAGCAGTACTTC. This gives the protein CASSRDTSGVSYEQYF.

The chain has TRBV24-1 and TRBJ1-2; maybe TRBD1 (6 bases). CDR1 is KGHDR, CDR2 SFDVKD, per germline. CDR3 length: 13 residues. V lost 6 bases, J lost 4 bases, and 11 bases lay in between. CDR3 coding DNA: TGTGCCACCAGTAGTGGACAGCTCTATGGCTACACCTTC. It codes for CATSSGQLYGYTF.

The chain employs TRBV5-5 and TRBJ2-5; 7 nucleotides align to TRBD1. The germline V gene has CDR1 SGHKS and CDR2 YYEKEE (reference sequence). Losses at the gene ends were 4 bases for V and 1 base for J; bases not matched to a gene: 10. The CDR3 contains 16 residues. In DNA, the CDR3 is TGTGCCAGCAGCCTAAGGACAGGCCGAGGCCAAGAGACCCAGTACTTC. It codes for CASSLRTGRGQETQYF.

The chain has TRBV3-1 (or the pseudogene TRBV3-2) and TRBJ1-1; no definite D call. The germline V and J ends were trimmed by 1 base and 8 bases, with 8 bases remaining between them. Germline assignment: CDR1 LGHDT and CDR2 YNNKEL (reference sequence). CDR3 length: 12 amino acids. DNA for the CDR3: TGTGCCAGCAGCCAAGGCAGACTCGAAGCTTTCTTT. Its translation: CASSQGRLEAFF.

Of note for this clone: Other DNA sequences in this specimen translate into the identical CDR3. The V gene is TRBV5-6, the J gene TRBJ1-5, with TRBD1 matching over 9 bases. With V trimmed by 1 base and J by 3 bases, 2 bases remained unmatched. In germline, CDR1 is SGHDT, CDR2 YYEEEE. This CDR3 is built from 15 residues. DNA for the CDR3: TGTGCCAGCAGCTTGAGGGACAGGGCCAATCAGCCCCAGCATTTT. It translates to CASSLRDRANQPQHF.

DNA for the CDR3: TGTGCCAGCAGCCCGCGGACTAGCGGCGGGAATGAGCAGTTCTTC. It specifies CASSPRTSGGNEQFF. The chain recombines TRBV3-1 (or the pseudogene TRBV3-2) with TRBJ2-1; 10 nucleotides match TRBD2. The V gene's germline CDR1 is LGHDT and CDR2 YNNKEL (reference sequence). This CDR3 spans 15 amino acids. Trimming took 4 bases from V and 7 from J; bases not matched to a gene: 7.

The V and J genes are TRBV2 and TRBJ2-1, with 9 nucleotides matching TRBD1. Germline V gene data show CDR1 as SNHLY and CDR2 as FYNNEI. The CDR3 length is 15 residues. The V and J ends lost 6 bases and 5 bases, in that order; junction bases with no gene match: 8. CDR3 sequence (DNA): TGTGCCAGCAGCCCACAGGGGGCTATGGACAATGAGCAGTTCTTC. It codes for CASSPQGAMDNEQFF.

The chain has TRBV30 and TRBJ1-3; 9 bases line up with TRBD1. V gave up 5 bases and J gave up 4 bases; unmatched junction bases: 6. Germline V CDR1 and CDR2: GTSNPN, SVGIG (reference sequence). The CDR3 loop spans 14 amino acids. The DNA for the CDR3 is TGTGCCTGGGGGACAGGGACGTACGGAAACACCATATATTTT. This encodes CAWGTGTYGNTIYF.

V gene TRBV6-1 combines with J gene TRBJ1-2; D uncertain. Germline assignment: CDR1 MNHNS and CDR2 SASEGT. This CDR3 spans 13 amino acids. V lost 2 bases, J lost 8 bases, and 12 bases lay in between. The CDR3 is CASSEWRASGYTF. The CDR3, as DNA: TGTGCCAGCAGTGAATGGAGGGCGTCGGGCTACACCTTC.

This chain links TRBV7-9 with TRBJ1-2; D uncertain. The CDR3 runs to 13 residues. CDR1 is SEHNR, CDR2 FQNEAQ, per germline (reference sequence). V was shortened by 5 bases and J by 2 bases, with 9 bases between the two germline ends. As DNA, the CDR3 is TGTGCCAGCAGCCCCACGGGGAACTATGGCTACACCTTC. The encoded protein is CASSPTGNYGYTF.

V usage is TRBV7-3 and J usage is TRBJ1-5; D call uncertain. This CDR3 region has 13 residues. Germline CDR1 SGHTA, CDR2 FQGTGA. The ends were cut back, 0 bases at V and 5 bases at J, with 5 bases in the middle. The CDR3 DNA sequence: TGTGCCAGCAGCTTAACGCAGGATCAGCCCCAGCATTTT. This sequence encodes CASSLTQDQPQHF.

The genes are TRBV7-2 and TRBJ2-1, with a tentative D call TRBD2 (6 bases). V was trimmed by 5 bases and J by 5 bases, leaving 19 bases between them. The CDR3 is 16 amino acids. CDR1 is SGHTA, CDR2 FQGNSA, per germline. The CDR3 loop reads CASSPGDWRNHNEQFF. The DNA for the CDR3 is TGTGCCAGCAGCCCCGGGGACTGGCGGAACCACAATGAGCAGTTCTTC.

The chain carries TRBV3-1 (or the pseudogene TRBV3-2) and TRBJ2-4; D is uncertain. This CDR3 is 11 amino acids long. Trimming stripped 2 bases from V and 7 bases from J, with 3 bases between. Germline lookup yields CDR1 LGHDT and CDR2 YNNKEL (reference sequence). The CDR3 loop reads CASSQSNIQYF. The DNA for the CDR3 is TGTGCCAGCAGCCAAAGCAACATTCAGTACTTC.

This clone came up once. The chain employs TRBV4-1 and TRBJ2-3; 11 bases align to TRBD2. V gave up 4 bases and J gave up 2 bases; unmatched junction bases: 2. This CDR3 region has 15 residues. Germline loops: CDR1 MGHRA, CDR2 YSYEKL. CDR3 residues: CASSLSGGATDTQYF. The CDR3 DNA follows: TGCGCCAGCAGCCTTAGCGGGGGGGCCACAGATACGCAGTATTTT.

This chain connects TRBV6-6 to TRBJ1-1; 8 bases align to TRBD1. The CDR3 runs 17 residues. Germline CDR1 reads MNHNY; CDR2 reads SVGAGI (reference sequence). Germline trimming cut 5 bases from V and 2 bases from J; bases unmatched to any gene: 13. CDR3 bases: TGTGCCAGCAGTCATACCAACAGGGGGGACACAAACACTGAAGCTTTCTTT. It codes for CASSHTNRGDTNTEAFF.

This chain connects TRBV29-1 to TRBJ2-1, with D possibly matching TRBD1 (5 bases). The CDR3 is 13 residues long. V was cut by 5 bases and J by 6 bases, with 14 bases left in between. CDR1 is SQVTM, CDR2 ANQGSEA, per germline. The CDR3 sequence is CSVSAGWGNEQFF. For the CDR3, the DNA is TGCAGCGTTAGTGCAGGGTGGGGCAATGAGCAGTTCTTC.

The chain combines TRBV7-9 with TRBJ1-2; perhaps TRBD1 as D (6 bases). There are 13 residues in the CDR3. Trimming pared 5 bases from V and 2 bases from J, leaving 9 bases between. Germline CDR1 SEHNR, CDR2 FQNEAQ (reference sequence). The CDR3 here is CASSRTENYGYTF. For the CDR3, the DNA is TGTGCCAGCAGCCGGACAGAGAACTATGGCTACACCTTC.

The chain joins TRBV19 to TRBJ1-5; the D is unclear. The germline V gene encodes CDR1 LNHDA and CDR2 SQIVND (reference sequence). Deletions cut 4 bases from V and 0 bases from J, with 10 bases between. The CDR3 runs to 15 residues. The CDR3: CASSRAEHSNQPQHF. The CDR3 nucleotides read TGTGCCAGTAGTAGGGCAGAGCATAGCAATCAGCCCCAGCATTTT.

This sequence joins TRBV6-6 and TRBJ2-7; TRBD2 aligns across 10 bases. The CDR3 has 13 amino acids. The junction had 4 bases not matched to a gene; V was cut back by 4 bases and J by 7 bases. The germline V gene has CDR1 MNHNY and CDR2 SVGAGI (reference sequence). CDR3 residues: CASSSGLAREQYF. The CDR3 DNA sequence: TGTGCCAGCAGTTCGGGACTAGCGCGTGAGCAGTACTTC.

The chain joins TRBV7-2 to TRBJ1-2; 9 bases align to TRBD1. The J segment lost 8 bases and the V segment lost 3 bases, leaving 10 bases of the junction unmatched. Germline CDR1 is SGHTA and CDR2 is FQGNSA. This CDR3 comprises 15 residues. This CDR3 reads CASSFKQGAINGYTF. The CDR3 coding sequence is TGTGCCAGCAGCTTTAAACAGGGGGCCATTAACGGCTACACCTTC.

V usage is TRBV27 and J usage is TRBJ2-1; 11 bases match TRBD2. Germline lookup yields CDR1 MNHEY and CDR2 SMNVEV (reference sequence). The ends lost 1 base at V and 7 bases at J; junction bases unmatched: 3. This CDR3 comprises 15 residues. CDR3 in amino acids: CASSLLAGGPNEQFF. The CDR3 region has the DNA TGTGCCAGCAGTTTATTAGCGGGGGGGCCTAATGAGCAGTTCTTC.

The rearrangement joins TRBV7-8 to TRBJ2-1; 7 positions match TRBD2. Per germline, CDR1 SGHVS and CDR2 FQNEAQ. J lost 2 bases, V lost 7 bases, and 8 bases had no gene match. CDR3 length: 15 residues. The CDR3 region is CASTPTGGTYNEQFF. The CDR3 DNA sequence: TGTGCCAGCACCCCAACCGGGGGGACCTACAATGAGCAGTTCTTC.

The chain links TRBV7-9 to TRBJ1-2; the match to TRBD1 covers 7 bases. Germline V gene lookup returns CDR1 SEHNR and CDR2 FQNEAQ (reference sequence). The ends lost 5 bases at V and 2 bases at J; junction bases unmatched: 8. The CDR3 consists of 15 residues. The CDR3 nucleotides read TGTGCCAGCAGCCGGGACAGAGGAGAAAACTATGGCTACACCTTC. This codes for CASSRDRGENYGYTF.

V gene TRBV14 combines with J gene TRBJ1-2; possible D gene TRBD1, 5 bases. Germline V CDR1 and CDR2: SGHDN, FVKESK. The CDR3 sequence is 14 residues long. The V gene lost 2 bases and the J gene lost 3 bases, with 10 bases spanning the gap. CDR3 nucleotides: TGTGCCAGCAGCCAAAGGGGAGGGGACTATGGCTACACCTTC. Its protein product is CASSQRGGDYGYTF.

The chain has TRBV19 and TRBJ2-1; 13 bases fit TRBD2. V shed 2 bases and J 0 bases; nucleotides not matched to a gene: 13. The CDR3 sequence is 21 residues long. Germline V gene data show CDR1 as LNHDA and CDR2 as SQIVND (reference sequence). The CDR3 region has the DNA TGTGCCAGTAGTATAATGGCCCAAAAATGGACTAGCGGGAGCTCCTACAATGAGCAGTTCTTC. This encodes CASSIMAQKWTSGSSYNEQFF.